These T cell receptor beta chains were read from a single sample in a study of T cells in localized non-small cell lung cancer. Using immunoSEQ multiplex PCR, the repertoire was profiled, and TCRdb retains in-frame clones only, with some absent. The table has about 60,000 clones, roughly 90% seen once. The sequencing used peripheral blood, collected before any cancer treatment. The receptors derive from a woman aged 35 to 70 with stage I lung adenocarcinoma. CDR3s leave out the opening cysteine and the closing phenylalanine or tryptophan. The D gene is left open where the match is weak.

v_call	d_call	cdr3_length	j_call	cdr3_aa
TRBV15	.	13	TRBJ2-2	ATSQAITNTGELF
TRBV18	.	14	TRBJ1-2	ASSPLENPVGYGYT
TRBV5-8	.	9	TRBJ2-5	ASSWIAEEY
TRBV7-2	TRBD2	14	TRBJ2-7	ASSAGLAGGSYEQY
TRBV5-1	.	14	TRBJ2-3	ASSPSRVTSTDTQY
TRBV28	.	14	TRBJ2-1	ASSSRGKPSYNEQF
TRBV7-2	TRBD1	14	TRBJ2-7	ASSQGGRGQGYEQY
TRBV6-6	TRBD1	14	TRBJ2-7	ASSYSRGQGSYEQY
TRBV5-6	.	14	TRBJ1-5	ASSLAGFVEGQPQH
TRBV10-3	TRBD1	14	TRBJ2-2	AISGHTGGSTGELF
TRBV19	TRBD2	17	TRBJ2-2	ASSIEGLAGNFYTGELF
TRBV6-5	.	11	TRBJ1-6	ASSYDGNSPLH
TRBV2	.	13	TRBJ1-4	ASSEDRRVNEKLF
TRBV19	.	13	TRBJ2-7	ASSPRGEWGYEQY
TRBV6-5	.	11	TRBJ1-3	ASSLSAGNTIY
TRBV7-2	TRBD2	13	TRBJ2-3	ASRGAGGRTDTQY
TRBV11-2	TRBD1	11	TRBJ1-1	ASSEQGMTEAF
TRBV5-1	.	12	TRBJ1-1	ASSLVGLGTEAF
TRBV19	.	16	TRBJ1-2	ASSTGTGNFLSNYGYT
TRBV6-6	TRBD1	11	TRBJ2-5	ASIRQGQETQY
TRBV27	TRBD1	14	TRBJ1-2	ASSAAGTGEHYGYT
TRBV6-5	.	11	TRBJ1-5	ASRGHINQPQH
TRBV5-4	.	11	TRBJ2-7	ASSLGGNYEQY
TRBV7-2	.	12	TRBJ1-2	ASSPAEAVYGYT
TRBV11-2	TRBD2	14	TRBJ2-3	ASSLGGSGRADTQY
TRBV10-3	.	11	TRBJ1-2	AISGQAVYGYT
TRBV7-8	.	15	TRBJ2-6	ASSIVHPQSRANVLT
TRBV19	.	14	TRBJ2-1	ASRKGGGVQPDEQF
TRBV28	.	10	TRBJ2-1	ASRDSVREQF
TRBV28	TRBD1	15	TRBJ1-1	ASDTTGTGTLNTEAF
TRBV7-6	TRBD1	16	TRBJ2-3	ASSPETTRTGFTDTQY
TRBV5-5	.	12	TRBJ1-3	ASRDSRSGNTIY
TRBV5-5	.	13	TRBJ1-4	ASSLGYGINEKLF
TRBV5-1	.	13	TRBJ2-3	ASSSGLPLTDTQY
TRBV7-2	.	14	TRBJ2-7	ASSLFGRAGNNEQY
TRBV27	.	12	TRBJ2-3	ASTVKRGTDTQY
TRBV28	.	9	TRBJ1-5	ASSVNQPQH
TRBV30	TRBD2	12	TRBJ2-1	AWSVGTSANEQF
TRBV18	TRBD1	14	TRBJ2-7	ASSPYGQGFKYEQY
TRBV19	.	9	TRBJ1-2	ASSRMVRLF
TRBV28	.	11	TRBJ2-1	ASRRYSYNEQF
TRBV6-1	.	14	TRBJ1-6	ASSEVAAFNNSPLH
TRBV7-8	.	11	TRBJ1-2	ASKRPSDYGYT
TRBV7-9	TRBD1	13	TRBJ2-7	ASSLGQGQFYEQY
TRBV5-8	.	11	TRBJ2-7	ASAKERAYEQY
TRBV10-3	.	14	TRBJ1-4	AISQGNTGGNEKLF
TRBV7-3	.	12	TRBJ1-1	ASSIQGGDTEAF
TRBV29-1	TRBD1	11	TRBJ1-2	SVSPRGNYGYT
TRBV11-1	TRBD1	13	TRBJ2-3	ASSLQGASPDTQY
TRBV7-2	.	12	TRBJ2-7	ASSLAWASYEQY
TRBV5-1	.	12	TRBJ2-7	ASSYRDGAYEQY